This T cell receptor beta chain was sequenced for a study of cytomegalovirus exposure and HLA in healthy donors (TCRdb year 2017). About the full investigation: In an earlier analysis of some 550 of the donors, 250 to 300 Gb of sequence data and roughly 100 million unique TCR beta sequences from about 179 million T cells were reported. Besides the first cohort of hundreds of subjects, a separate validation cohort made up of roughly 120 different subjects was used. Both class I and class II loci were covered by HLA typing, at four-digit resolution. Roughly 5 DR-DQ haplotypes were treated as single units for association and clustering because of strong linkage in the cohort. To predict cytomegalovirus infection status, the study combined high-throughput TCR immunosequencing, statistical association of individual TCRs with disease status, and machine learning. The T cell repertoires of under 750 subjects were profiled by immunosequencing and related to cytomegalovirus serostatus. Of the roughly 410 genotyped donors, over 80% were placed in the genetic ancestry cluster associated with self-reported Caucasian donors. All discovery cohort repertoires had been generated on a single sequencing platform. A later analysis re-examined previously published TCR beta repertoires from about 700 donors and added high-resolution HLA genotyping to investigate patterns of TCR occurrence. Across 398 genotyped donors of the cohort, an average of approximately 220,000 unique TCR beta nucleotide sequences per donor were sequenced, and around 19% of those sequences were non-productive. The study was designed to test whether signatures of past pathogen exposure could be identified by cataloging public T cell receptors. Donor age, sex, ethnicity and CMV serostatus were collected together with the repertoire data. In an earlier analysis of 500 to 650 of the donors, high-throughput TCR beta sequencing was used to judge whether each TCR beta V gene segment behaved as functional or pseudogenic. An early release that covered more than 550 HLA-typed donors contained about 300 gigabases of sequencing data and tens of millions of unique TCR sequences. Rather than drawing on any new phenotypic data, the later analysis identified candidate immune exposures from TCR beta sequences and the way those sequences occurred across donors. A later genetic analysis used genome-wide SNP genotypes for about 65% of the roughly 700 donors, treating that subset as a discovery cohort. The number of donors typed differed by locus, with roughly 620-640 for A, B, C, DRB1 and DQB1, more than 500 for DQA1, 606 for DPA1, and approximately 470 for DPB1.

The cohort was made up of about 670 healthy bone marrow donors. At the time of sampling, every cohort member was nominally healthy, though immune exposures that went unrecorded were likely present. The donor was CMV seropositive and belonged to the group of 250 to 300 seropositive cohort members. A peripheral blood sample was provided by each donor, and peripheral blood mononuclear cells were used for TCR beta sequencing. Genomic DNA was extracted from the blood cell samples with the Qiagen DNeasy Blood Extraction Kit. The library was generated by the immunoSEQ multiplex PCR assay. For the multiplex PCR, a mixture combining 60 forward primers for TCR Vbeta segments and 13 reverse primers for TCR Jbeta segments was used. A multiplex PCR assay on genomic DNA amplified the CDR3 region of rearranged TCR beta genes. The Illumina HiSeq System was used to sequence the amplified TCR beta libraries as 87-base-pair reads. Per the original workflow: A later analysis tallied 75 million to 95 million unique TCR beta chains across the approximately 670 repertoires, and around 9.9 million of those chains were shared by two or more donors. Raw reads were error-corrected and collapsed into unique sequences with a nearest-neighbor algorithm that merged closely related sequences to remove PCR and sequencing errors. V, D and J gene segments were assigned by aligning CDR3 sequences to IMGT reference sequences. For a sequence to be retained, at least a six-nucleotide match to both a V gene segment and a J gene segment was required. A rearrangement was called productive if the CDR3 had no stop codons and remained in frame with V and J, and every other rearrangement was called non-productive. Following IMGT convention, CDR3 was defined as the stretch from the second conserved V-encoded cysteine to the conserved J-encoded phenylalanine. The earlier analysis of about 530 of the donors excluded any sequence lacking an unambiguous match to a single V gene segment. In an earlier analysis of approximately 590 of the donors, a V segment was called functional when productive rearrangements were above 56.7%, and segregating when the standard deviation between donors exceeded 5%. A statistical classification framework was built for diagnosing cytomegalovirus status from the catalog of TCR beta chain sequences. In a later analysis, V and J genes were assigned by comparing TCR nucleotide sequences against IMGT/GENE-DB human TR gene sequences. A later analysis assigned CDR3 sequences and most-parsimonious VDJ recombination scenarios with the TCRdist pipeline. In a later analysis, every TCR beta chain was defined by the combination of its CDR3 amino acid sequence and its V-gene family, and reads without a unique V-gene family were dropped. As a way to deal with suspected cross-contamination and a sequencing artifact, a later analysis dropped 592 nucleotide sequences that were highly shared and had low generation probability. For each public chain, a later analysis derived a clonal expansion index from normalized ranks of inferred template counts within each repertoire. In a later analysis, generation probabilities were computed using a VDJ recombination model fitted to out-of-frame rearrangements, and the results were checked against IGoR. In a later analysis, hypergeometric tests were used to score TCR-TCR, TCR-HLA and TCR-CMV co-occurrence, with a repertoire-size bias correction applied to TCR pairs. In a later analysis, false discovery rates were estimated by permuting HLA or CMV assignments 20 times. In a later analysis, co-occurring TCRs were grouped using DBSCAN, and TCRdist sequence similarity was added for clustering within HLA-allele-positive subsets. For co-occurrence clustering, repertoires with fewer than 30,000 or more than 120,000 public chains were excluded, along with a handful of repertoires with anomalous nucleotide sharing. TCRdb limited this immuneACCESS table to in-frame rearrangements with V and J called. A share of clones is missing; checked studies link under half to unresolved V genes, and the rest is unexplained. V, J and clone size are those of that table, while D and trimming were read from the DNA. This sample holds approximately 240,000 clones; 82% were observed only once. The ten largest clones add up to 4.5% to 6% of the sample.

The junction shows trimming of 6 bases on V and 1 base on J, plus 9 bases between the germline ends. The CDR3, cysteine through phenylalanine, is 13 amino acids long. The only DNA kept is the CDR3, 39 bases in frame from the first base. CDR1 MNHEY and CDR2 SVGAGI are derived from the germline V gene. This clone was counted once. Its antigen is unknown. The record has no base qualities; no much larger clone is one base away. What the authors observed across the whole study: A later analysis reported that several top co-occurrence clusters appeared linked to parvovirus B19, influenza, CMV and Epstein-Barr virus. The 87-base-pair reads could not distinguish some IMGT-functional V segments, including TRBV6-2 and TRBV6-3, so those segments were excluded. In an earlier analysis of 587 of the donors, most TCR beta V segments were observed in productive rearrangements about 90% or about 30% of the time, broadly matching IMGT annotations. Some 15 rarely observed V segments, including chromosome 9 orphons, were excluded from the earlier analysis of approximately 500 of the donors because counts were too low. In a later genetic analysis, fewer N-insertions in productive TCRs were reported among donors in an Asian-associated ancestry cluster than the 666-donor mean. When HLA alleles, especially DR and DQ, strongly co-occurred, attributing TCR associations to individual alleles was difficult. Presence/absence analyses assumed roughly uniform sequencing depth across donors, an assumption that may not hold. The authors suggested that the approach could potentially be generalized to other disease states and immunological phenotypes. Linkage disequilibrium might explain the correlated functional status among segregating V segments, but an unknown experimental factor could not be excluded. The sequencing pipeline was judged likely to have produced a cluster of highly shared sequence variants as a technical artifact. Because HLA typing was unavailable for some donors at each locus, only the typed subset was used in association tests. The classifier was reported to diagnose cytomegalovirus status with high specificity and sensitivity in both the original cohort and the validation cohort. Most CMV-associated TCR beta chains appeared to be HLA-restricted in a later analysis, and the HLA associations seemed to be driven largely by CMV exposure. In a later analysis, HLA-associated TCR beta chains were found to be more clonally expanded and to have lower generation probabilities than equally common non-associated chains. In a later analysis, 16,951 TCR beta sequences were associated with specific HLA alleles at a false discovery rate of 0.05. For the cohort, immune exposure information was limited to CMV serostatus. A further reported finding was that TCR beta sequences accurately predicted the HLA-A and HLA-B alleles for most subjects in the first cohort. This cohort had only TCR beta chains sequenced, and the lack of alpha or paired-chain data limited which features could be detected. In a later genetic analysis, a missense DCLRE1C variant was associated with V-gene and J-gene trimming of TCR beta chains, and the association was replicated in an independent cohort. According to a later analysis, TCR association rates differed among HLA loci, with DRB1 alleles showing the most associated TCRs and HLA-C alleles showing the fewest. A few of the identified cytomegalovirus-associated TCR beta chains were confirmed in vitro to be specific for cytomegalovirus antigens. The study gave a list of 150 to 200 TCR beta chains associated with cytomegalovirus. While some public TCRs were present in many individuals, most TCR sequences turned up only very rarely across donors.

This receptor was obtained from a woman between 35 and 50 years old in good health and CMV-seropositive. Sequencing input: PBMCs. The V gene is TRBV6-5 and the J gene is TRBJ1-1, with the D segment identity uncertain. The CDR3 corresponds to CASSLSENTEAFF. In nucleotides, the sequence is TGTGCCAGCAGCCTCAGTGAGAACACTGAAGCTTTCTTT.